This passage covers 18 T cell receptor beta chains from one sample sequenced in a study of shared clonotypes between healthy human individuals. TCRdb's table, derived via immunoSEQ multiplex PCR, lists solely in-frame clones and lacks some. The table includes roughly 2.6 million clones, around nine tenths detected once. The sample consisted of naive CD4+ T cells sorted from blood. Subset denoted: CD45RA+ positively selected. The receptor set was obtained from a man aged 18 to 30 in good health.

The V and J genes are TRBV7-8 and TRBJ1-6, with 7 positions matching TRBD1. The CDR3 contains 17 residues. The V gene's germline CDR1 is SGHVS and CDR2 FQNEAQ. The junction had 11 bases not matched to a gene; V was cut back by 0 bases and J by 9 bases. CDR3: CASSLAQGGRVRSPLHF. DNA for the CDR3: TGTGCCAGCAGCTTAGCGCAGGGGGGGAGGGTCCGTTCACCCCTCCACTTT. Combining the CDR3 with reference TRBV7-8 and TRBJ1-6 gives the whole variable domain GAGVSQSPRYKVAKRGQDVALRCDPISGHVSLFWYQQALGQGPEFLTYFQNEAQLDKSGLPSDRFFAERPEGSVSTLKIQRTQQEDSAVYLCASSLAQGGRVRSPLHFGNGTRLTVT.

This clone occurred once. CDR3 protein: CSVATRSPRVSQAKNIQYF. The CDR3, as DNA: TGCAGCGTGGCGACCAGGAGTCCGCGAGTGAGCCAAGCCAAAAACATTCAGTACTTC. The chain carries TRBV29-1 and TRBJ2-4; D is unresolved. Germline-derived CDR1 and CDR2 are SQVTM and ANQGSEA. Trimming removed 6 bases from V and 0 bases from J, with 27 bases in between. The CDR3 sequence is 19 residues long.

V gene TRBV11-3 combines with J gene TRBJ2-5, with D maybe TRBD1 (6 bases). The V gene lost 2 bases and the J gene lost 2 bases, with 12 bases spanning the gap. The CDR3 covers 15 residues. CDR1 and CDR2 from the germline V gene are SGHNT and YENEEA. CDR3 residues: CASSLQPGDQETQYF. CDR3 DNA: TGTGCCAGCAGCTTACAGCCAGGGGATCAAGAGACCCAGTACTTC.

This chain joins TRBV5-4 and TRBJ2-7, with 8 bases that match TRBD1. Germline V gene lookup returns CDR1 SGHNT and CDR2 YYREEE (reference sequence). The trim removed 4 bases at V and 4 bases at J, leaving 7 bases unmatched. This CDR3 has 14 residues. The CDR3 region has the DNA TGTGCCAGCAGCCCGGGACAGGATACTTACGAGCAGTACTTC. Its translation: CASSPGQDTYEQYF.

J is TRBJ1-3 and V is TRBV7-9; 7 bases are a match to TRBD1. The CDR3 has 14 residues. The ends lost 0 bases at V and 9 bases at J; junction bases unmatched: 5. CDR1 and CDR2 (germline): SEHNR, FQNEAQ (reference sequence). CDR3 nucleotides: TGTGCCAGCAGCTTAGCAGGGGGCGAGGGCACCATATATTTT. This translates into CASSLAGGEGTIYF.

To note about this clone: This same CDR3 is encoded by further DNA sequences in the sample. The rearrangement links TRBV2 to TRBJ2-5; maybe TRBD1 (6 bases). This CDR3 contains 14 residues. V lost 6 bases, J lost 2 bases, and 13 bases lay in between. Looked up from germline, CDR1 is SNHLY and CDR2 is FYNNEI. Here the CDR3 DNA reads TGTGCCAGCAGCCTACAGGGCGCACAAGAGACCCAGTACTTC. Its protein is CASSLQGAQETQYF. Full variable domain (rest looked up from reference TRBV2 and TRBJ2-5): EPEVTQTPSHQVTQMGQEVILRCVPISNHLYFYWYRQILGQKVEFLVSFYNNEISEKSEIFDDQFSVERPDGSNFTLKIRSTKLEDSAMYFCASSLQGAQETQYFGPGTRLLVL.

This clone showed up just once. The chain carries TRBV10-3 and TRBJ2-2; D is undetermined. The V and J ends lost 4 bases and 1 base respectively, with 7 bases between them. The length of the CDR3 is 14 residues. Germline V CDR1 and CDR2: ENHRY, SYGVKD. The CDR3 loop is CAISGERNTGELFF. In DNA form, the CDR3 reads TGTGCCATCAGTGGAGAGAGGAACACCGGGGAGCTGTTTTTT.

The V gene is TRBV5-7, the J gene TRBJ2-7; 8 bases agree with TRBD1. TRBV5-7 is treated as an ORF (open reading frame) with a function not yet certain. CDR3 length: 17 residues. V trimming: 0 bases; J trimming: 3 bases; junction bases outside the gene matches: 11. DNA for the CDR3: TGTGCCAGCAGCTTGGGCAGGGGGCATTTTTATAACTACGAGCAGTACTTC. Amino acid sequence: CASSLGRGHFYNYEQYF.

Here the CDR3 DNA reads TGCAGCGTCCGGGACAGTCCGGGAGAGACCCAGTACTTC. Encoded protein: CSVRDSPGETQYF. V usage is TRBV29-1 and J usage is TRBJ2-5; TRBD1 aligns across 7 bases. The CDR3 consists of 13 residues. J gave up 4 bases and V 6 bases, and 8 bases lay outside the gene matches. Germline V gene sequence: CDR1 SQVTM, CDR2 ANQGSEA.

The gene calls are TRBV21-1 and TRBJ2-7; whether TRBD2, the table's D call, matches the DNA was not checked. TRBV21-1 is an annotated pseudogene. The CDR3 is 19 residues long. The CDR3 sequence is CASSKIPHSGGRALNEQYF. In DNA, the CDR3 is TGTGCCAGCAGCAAAATTCCCCATAGCGGCGGGAGGGCCTTGAACGAGCAGTACTTC.

This chain joins TRBV6-1 and TRBJ2-3; 7 bases agree with TRBD1. Germline CDR1 reads MNHNS; CDR2 reads SASEGT. With 6 bases clipped from V and 0 bases from J, the junction kept 6 bases outside the gene matches. CDR3 length equals 15 residues. The CDR3 DNA reads as TGTGCCAGCAGCGCCGGGGACAGTAGCACAGATACGCAGTATTTT. It translates to CASSAGDSSTDTQYF.

The J gene is TRBJ2-7, the V gene TRBV5-1; possible D gene TRBD1, 6 bases. Germline loops: CDR1 SGHRS, CDR2 YFSETQ. The CDR3 loop spans 14 amino acids. V dropped 4 bases and J dropped 6 bases, with 17 bases sitting between them. CDR3 in amino acids: CASSPLDRIGEQYF. CDR3 coding DNA: TGCGCCAGCAGCCCCCTCGACAGGATTGGCGAGCAGTACTTC.

The chain has TRBV30 and TRBJ2-2; 7 bases are a match to TRBD1. This CDR3 contains 15 residues. Germline CDR1 is GTSNPN and CDR2 is SVGIG (reference sequence). J was trimmed by 2 bases and V by 3 bases; bases with no gene match: 6. This CDR3 is CAWSPGTVNTGELFF. The CDR3 DNA sequence: TGTGCCTGGAGCCCCGGGACAGTTAACACCGGGGAGCTGTTTTTT. Variable domain in full (rest from reference TRBV30 and TRBJ2-2): SQTIHQWPATLVQPVGSPLSLECTVEGTSNPNLYWYRQAAGRGLQLLFYSVGIGQISSEVPQNLSASRPQDRQFILSSKKLLLSDSGFYLCAWSPGTVNTGELFFGEGSRLTVL.

A few counts support this clone. This chain joins TRBV30 and TRBJ1-5; no firm D call. The CDR3 is 14 residues long. V shed 0 bases and J shed 1 base, with 7 bases lying between them. Germline lookup yields CDR1 GTSNPN and CDR2 SVGIG (reference sequence). The CDR3 nucleotides read TGTGCCTGGAGTGTGAAGGACAGCAATCAGCCCCAGCATTTT. As protein: CAWSVKDSNQPQHF.

The CDR3 DNA is TGTGCCAGCAGCCTCCTACTGGAAAGCTCTGGGGCCAACGTCCTGACTTTC. Translating it yields CASSLLLESSGANVLTF. This chain connects TRBV5-4 to TRBJ2-6; D unclear. V shed 4 bases and J shed 0 bases, with 14 bases lying between them. This CDR3 region has 17 residues. Germline-derived CDR1 and CDR2 are SGHNT and YYREEE (reference sequence).

V is TRBV6-1 and J is TRBJ1-6, with no clear D. Trimming stripped 3 bases from V and 16 bases from J, with 13 bases between. The CDR3 length is 12 residues. Germline V gene data show CDR1 as MNHNS and CDR2 as SASEGT. The CDR3 nucleotides read TGTGCCAGCAGTGAGCAAAAGCTGGGACTCCACTTT. It yields the protein CASSEQKLGLHF.

The CDR3 nucleotides are TGTGCCAGCAGCCGATTCGGGGATCTCACTGAAGCTTTCTTT. Protein: CASSRFGDLTEAFF. The genes are TRBV7-2 and TRBJ1-1; D is unclear. The V gene's germline CDR1 is SGHTA and CDR2 FQGNSA. V was clipped by 5 bases and J by 4 bases, with 14 bases between them. The CDR3 length is 14 residues.

J is TRBJ2-1 and V is TRBV27; D tentatively reads TRBD1 or TRBD2 (6 bases each). The V gene lost 6 bases and the J gene lost 1 base, with 16 bases spanning the gap. This CDR3 comprises 16 residues. Germline CDR1 reads MNHEY; CDR2 reads SMNVEV (reference sequence). The CDR3 loop is CASRRGVQGSYNEQFF. The CDR3 DNA is TGTGCCAGCAGGAGGGGGGTCCAGGGTTCCTACAATGAGCAGTTCTTC.